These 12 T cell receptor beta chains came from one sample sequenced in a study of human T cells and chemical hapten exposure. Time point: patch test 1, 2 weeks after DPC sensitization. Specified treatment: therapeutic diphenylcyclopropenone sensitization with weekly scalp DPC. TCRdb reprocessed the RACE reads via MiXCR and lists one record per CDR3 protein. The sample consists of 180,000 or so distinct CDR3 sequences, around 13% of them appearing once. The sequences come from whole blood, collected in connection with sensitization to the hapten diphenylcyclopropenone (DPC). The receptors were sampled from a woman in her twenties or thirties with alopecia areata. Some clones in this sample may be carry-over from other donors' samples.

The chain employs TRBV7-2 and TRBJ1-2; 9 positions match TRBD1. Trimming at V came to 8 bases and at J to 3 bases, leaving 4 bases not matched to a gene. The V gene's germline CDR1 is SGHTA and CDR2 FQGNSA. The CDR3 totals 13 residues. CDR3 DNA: TGTGCCAGCGCCGGGACAGGGCACTATGGCTACACCTTC. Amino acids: CASAGTGHYGYTF.

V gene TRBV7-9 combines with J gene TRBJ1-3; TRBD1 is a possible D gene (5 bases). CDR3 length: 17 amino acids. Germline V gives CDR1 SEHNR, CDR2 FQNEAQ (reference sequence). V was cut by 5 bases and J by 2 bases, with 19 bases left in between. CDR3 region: CASSGWAQGTTGNTIYF. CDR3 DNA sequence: TGTGCCAGCAGCGGATGGGCCCAGGGCACGACTGGAAACACCATATATTTT.

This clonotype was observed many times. In DNA form, the CDR3 reads TGCAGTGCTCCACAGGGGTTCGGGGAGCTGTTTTTT. Translating it yields CSAPQGFGELFF. This sequence joins TRBV20-1 and TRBJ2-2; TRBD1 agrees at 7 bases. The CDR3 is made up of 12 amino acids. Per germline, CDR1 DFQATT and CDR2 SNEGSKA (reference sequence). J was trimmed by 7 bases and V by 5 bases; bases with no gene match: 4.

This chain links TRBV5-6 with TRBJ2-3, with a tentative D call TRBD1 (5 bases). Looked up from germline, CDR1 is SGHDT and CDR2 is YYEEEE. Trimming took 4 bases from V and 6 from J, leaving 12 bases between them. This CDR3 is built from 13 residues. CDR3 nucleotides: TGTGCCAGCAGCCGGCGTGGGGCCGATACGCAGTATTTT. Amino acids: CASSRRGADTQYF.

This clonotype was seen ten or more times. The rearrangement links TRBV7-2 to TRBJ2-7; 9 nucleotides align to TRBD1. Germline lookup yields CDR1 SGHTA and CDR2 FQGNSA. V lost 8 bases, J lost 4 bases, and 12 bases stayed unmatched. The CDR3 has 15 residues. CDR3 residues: CASSTPDRGRYEQYF. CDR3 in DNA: TGTGCCAGCTCAACCCCCGACAGGGGGAGGTACGAGCAGTACTTC.

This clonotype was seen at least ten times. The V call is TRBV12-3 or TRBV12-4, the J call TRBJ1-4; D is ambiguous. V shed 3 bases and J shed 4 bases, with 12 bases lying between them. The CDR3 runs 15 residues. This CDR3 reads CASSFMAGVNEKLFF. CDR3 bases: TGTGCCAGCAGTTTCATGGCAGGAGTTAATGAAAAACTGTTTTTT.

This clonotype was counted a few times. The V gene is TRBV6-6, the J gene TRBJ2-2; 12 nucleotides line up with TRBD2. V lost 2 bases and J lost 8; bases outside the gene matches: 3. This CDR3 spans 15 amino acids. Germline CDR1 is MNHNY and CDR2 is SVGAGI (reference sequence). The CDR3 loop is CASSYGLAGPGELFF. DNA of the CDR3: TGTGCCAGCAGTTACGGACTAGCGGGGCCGGGGGAGCTGTTTTTT.

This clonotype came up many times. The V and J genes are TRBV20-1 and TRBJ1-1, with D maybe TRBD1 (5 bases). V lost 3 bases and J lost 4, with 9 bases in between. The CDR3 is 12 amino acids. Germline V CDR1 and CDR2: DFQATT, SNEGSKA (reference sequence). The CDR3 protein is CSARRGGTEAFF. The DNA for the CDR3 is TGCAGTGCTAGGAGGGGCGGCACTGAAGCTTTCTTT.

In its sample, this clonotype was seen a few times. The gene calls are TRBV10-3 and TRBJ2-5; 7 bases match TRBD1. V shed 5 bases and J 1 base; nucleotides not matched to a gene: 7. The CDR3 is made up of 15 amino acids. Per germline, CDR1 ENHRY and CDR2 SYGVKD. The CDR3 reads CAISPDRVSQETQYF. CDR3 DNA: TGTGCCATCAGTCCCGACAGGGTCTCCCAAGAGACCCAGTACTTC.

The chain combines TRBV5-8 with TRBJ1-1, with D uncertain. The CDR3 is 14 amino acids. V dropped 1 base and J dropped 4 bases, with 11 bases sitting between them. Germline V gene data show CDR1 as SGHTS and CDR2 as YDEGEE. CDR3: CASSLRGTGTEAFF. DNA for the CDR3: TGTGCCAGCAGCTTGAGAGGTACGGGCACTGAAGCTTTCTTT.

The CDR3 sequence is CSARPGPDTQYF. Here the CDR3 DNA reads TGCAGTGCCCGGCCAGGTCCAGATACGCAGTATTTT. The chain joins TRBV20-1 to TRBJ2-3; no clear D gene. This CDR3 spans 12 amino acids. Germline CDR1 is DFQATT and CDR2 is SNEGSKA (reference sequence). The V end was cut by 6 bases, the J end by 4 bases, with 11 bases between.

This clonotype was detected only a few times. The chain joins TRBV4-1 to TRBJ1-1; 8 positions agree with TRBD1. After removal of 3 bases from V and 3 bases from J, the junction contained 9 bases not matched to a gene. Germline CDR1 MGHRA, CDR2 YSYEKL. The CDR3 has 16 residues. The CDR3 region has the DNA TGCGCCAGCAGCCAGGGAGGACAGGGTTCCGACACTGAAGCTTTCTTT. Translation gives CASSQGGQGSDTEAFF.